These 11 T cell receptor beta chains were sequenced from one sample in a study of blood T cells in healthy people across ages. A second PCR, run for roughly 6 to 11 cycles, used a sample-barcoded 5' primer plus a J-beta primer mix. TCRdb redid the calling of the 5' RACE reads with MiXCR, one entry per CDR3 protein. This table holds roughly 550,000 distinct CDR3 sequences, approximately 25% found once. The same specimen was also included in a second study, on T cells of mothers and their children.

The sample consisted of blood. The receptors originated from a boy aged 5-17 years in good health.

The J gene is TRBJ2-3, the V gene TRBV7-9, with 11 bases fitting TRBD2. V was clipped by 8 bases and J by 1 base; unmatched bases: 8. The CDR3 totals 16 residues. The V gene's germline CDR1 is SEHNR and CDR2 FQNEAQ (reference sequence). In nucleotides, the CDR3 is TGTGCCAGCGGCGGGACTAGCGGAGGGGGCACAGATACGCAGTATTTT. Protein: CASGGTSGGGTDTQYF.

This clonotype was counted only a few times. The V gene is TRBV5-1, the J gene TRBJ1-1, with TRBD1 identical over 9 bases. The V and J ends lost 0 bases and 0 bases, in that order; junction bases with no gene match: 9. The germline gives CDR1 SGHRS, CDR2 YFSETQ. The CDR3 is made up of 18 amino acids. CDR3: CASSLEGQGLTMNTEAFF. The CDR3 DNA follows: TGCGCCAGCAGCTTGGAGGGACAGGGTTTGACCATGAACACTGAAGCTTTCTTT.

This clonotype was observed a handful of times. In DNA, the CDR3 is TGTGCCAGCAGTTACCAAGGGGATGAGCAGTTCTTC. Translating it yields CASSYQGDEQFF. The rearrangement joins TRBV6-2 or TRBV6-3 to TRBJ2-1, with D maybe TRBD1 (5 bases). V gave up 2 bases and J gave up 8 bases, with 7 bases separating them. The CDR3 runs 12 residues. CDR1 is MNHEY, CDR2 SVGEGT, per germline.

The chain couples TRBV29-1 to TRBJ1-1; D possibly corresponds to TRBD1 (6 bases). There are 14 residues in the CDR3. V was trimmed by 2 bases and J by 6 bases, leaving 16 bases between them. CDR1 is SQVTM, CDR2 ANQGSEA, per germline. The CDR3: CSVESGRGVAEAFF. DNA for the CDR3: TGCAGCGTTGAATCGGGGAGGGGGGTCGCTGAAGCTTTCTTT.

Regarding this clonotype: A much larger clone lies a single base off, so this may be a read error. This rearrangement joins TRBV13 to TRBJ2-7; D gene ambiguous. The CDR3 loop spans 11 amino acids. The germline gives CDR1 PRHDT, CDR2 FYEKMQ (reference sequence). The V and J ends lost 3 bases and 5 bases respectively, with 5 bases between them. The CDR3 loop reads CASSFDDEQYF. Written as DNA, the CDR3 is TGTGCCAGCAGCTTTGATGACGAGCAGTACTTC.

This chain connects TRBV7-2 to TRBJ2-5, with D possibly matching TRBD2 (6 bases). Germline lookup yields CDR1 SGHTA and CDR2 FQGNSA. The CDR3 runs 12 residues. The V end was cut by 0 bases, the J end by 11 bases, with 10 bases between. CDR3 sequence (DNA): TGTGCCAGCAGCTTAGCGCCGGGGGAGCAGTACTTC. This gives the protein CASSLAPGEQYF.

This clonotype was observed a few times. The rearrangement joins TRBV4-1 to TRBJ2-1, with TRBD2 as a possible D gene (7 bases). The DNA end favors TRBJ2-5, so the J call may be wrong. CDR1 is MGHRA, CDR2 YSYEKL, per germline. This CDR3 has 19 amino acids. The CDR3 nucleotides read TGCGCCAGCAGCCAAGAACCTCTGTGGCTGCGGGGGCACCAAGAGACCCAGTACTTC. Residues: CASSQEPLWLRGHQETQYF.

The genes are TRBV4-3 and TRBJ1-6; no clear D. This CDR3 comprises 16 residues. Deletions cut 1 base from V and 8 bases from J, with 15 bases between. Germline loops: CDR1 LGHNA, CDR2 YSLEER. Here the CDR3 DNA reads TGCGCCAGCAGCCAAGCGCGAGGGTTTGATGATTCACCCCTCCACTTT. Its translation: CASSQARGFDDSPLHF.

The J gene is TRBJ2-1, the V gene TRBV5-1; 10 nucleotides agree with TRBD1. The germline CDR1 and CDR2 sequences are SGHRS and YFSETQ. The CDR3 is 16 amino acids. The V and J ends lost 3 bases and 7 bases, in that order; junction bases with no gene match: 10. CDR3 sequence: CASSSIPGQGTNEQFF. CDR3 nucleotides: TGCGCCAGCAGCTCGATTCCGGGACAGGGGACGAATGAGCAGTTCTTC.

The chain recombines TRBV27 with TRBJ1-1; D remains unclear. Germline V gene sequence: CDR1 MNHEY, CDR2 SMNVEV (reference sequence). V lost 6 bases and J 1 base, leaving 21 bases between the germline ends. The CDR3 sequence is 17 residues long. CDR3 amino acids: CASSVKGGKGKNTEAFF. CDR3 nucleotide sequence: TGTGCCAGCAGCGTGAAGGGCGGAAAGGGAAAGAACACTGAAGCTTTCTTT.

The V call is TRBV27, the J call TRBJ2-3; a weak D match, TRBD1 (6 bases). The CDR3 loop spans 16 amino acids. Trimming took off 4 bases at V and 3 bases at J, with 17 bases between the two ends. From germline, CDR1 is MNHEY and CDR2 SMNVEV (reference sequence). The CDR3 sequence is CASSSPWVRGTDTQYF. The CDR3 DNA reads as TGTGCCAGCAGTTCCCCGTGGGTTAGGGGGACAGATACGCAGTATTTT.